This is a list of T cell receptor beta chains from one sample in a study of response to subunit inactivated influenza vaccine. TCRdb reanalysed the RT-PCR reads using MiXCR and keeps one entry per CDR3 protein. This repertoire shows more than 600,000 distinct CDR3 sequences, roughly 20% found once; its top ten account for roughly 10%. The source was PBMCs from blood, collected 5 to 6 days after vaccination. These receptors originate from a man aged 45 to 65 who received an inactivated influenza vaccine. Both conserved end residues are part of each CDR3. The D gene is left open where the match is weak. Where a row states a size, it is once, few, many or the class of an expanded clone; other rows omit it.

D	V	size	J	CDR3	DNA
.	TRBV7-2	.	TRBJ2-7	CASSLEVVNEQYF	TGTGCCAGCAGCTTAGAAGTTGTAAACGAGCAGTACTTC
.	TRBV27	.	TRBJ2-5	CASSNSPGFRQETQYF	TGTGCCAGCAGCAACTCACCAGGGTTCCGACAAGAGACCCAGTACTTC
.	TRBV5-1	few	TRBJ2-1	CASSLSANEQFF	TGCGCCAGCAGCCTTTCGGCCAATGAGCAGTTCTTC
.	TRBV5-1	few	TRBJ1-1	CASSLEATPNTEAFF	TGCGCCAGCAGCTTGGAGGCGACACCGAACACTGAAGCTTTCTTT
.	TRBV6-1	.	TRBJ2-3	CASSEIDTQYF	TGTGCCAGCAGTGAGATAGATACGCAGTATTTT
TRBD1	TRBV4-3	.	TRBJ1-3	CASSLTTGENTIYF	TGCGCCAGCAGCCTTACGACAGGGGAAAACACCATATATTTT
TRBD2	TRBV12-3/TRBV12-4	many	TRBJ2-7	CASSLPGGAYEQYF	TGTGCCAGCAGTTTACCCGGGGGGGCCTACGAGCAGTACTTC
.	TRBV20-1	few	TRBJ2-1	CSARVEPGSWEQFF	TGCAGTGCTAGAGTTGAACCGGGATCTTGGGAGCAGTTCTTC
.	TRBV20-1	.	TRBJ1-1	CSASALESYEAFF	TGCAGTGCTAGTGCTCTCGAGTCGTATGAAGCTTTCTTT
.	TRBV5-5	few	TRBJ2-1	CASSPGWSGSEQFF	TGTGCCAGCAGCCCCGGATGGTCAGGGAGTGAGCAGTTCTTC